A single sample is the source of the 24 T cell receptor beta chains below, sequenced in a study of T cell repertoires in cytomegalovirus infection. TCRdb reprocessed the reads with MiXCR, giving one entry per CDR3 protein. Among under 500,000 distinct CDR3 sequences listed, about 42% were seen once. Their antigens are not known. This specimen was cultured PBMCs, taken from culture after CMV antigen stimulation. The receptors here all came from a human donor in good health (CMV status not recorded). Some clones in this sample may be carry-over from other donors' samples.

The CDR3 is CASSQYPAEAFF. The CDR3 DNA reads as TGTGCCAGCAGCCAATATCCGGCTGAAGCTTTCTTT. This chain joins TRBV3-1 and TRBJ1-1; unclear D gene. Trimming cost V 2 bases and J 6 bases, with 7 bases left between them. Germline CDR1 LGHDT, CDR2 YNNKEL (reference sequence). This CDR3 comprises 12 residues.

The rearrangement uses TRBV18 and TRBJ2-7; no clear D. V lost 4 bases to trimming and J lost 2 bases, with 15 bases between them. This CDR3 is built from 15 residues. From germline, CDR1 is KGHSH and CDR2 LQKENI. CDR3 amino acids: CASSQAGSDPYEQYF. The CDR3, as DNA: TGTGCCAGCTCACAAGCCGGGTCCGACCCCTACGAGCAGTACTTC.

The genes are TRBV11-3 and TRBJ1-1; TRBD1 might be the D (6 bases). The germline gives CDR1 SGHNT, CDR2 YENEEA. V was cut by 5 bases and J by 3 bases, with 10 bases left in between. The CDR3 covers 13 residues. The CDR3 is CASSPRGYTEAFF. The CDR3 DNA reads as TGTGCCAGCAGCCCCAGGGGATACACTGAAGCTTTCTTT.

The chain employs TRBV7-6 and TRBJ1-1, with D hard to call. Germline V lookup: CDR1 SGHVS, CDR2 FNYEAQ. V was trimmed by 3 bases and J by 1 base, leaving 3 bases between them. The CDR3 spans 12 residues. The CDR3 DNA reads TGTGCCAGCAGCTTCGCGAACACTGAAGCTTTCTTT. As protein: CASSFANTEAFF.

This chain links TRBV12-3 or TRBV12-4 with TRBJ1-5; tentative D call: TRBD1 (5 bases). V gave up 6 bases and J gave up 7 bases, with 16 bases separating them. This CDR3 is built from 14 residues. The CDR3 sequence is CASSGWGEGQPQHF. For the CDR3, the DNA is TGTGCCAGCAGCGGATGGGGGGAGGGCCAGCCCCAGCATTTT.

The chain couples TRBV7-6 to TRBJ2-1; D might be TRBD1 or TRBD2, each matching 6 bases. V lost 4 bases and J lost 4, with 20 bases in between. The CDR3 has 17 amino acids. Germline CDR1 is SGHVS and CDR2 is FNYEAQ. For the CDR3, the DNA is TGTGCCAGCAGCTCCCCGACGGAGAGGGGGGAGTACAATGAGCAGTTCTTC. This gives the protein CASSSPTERGEYNEQFF. Filled out from reference TRBV7-6 and TRBJ2-1, the complete variable domain reads GAGVSQSPRYKVTKRGQDVALRCDPISGHVSLYWYRQALGQGPEFLTYFNYEAQQDKSGLPNDRFSAERPEGSISTLTIQRTEQRDSAMYRCASSSPTERGEYNEQFFGPGTRLTVL.

The chain employs TRBV5-1 and TRBJ2-7, with D maybe TRBD2 (6 bases). The CDR3 runs to 17 residues. Germline V CDR1 and CDR2: SGHRS, YFSETQ. Deletions cut 0 bases from V and 1 base from J, with 17 bases between. The chain's CDR3 is CASSLGGAEGPSYEQYF. The CDR3 DNA reads TGCGCCAGCAGCTTGGGGGGTGCGGAGGGCCCGTCCTACGAGCAGTACTTC. The complete variable domain, with remaining parts taken from reference TRBV5-1 and TRBJ2-7, reads KAGVTQTPRYLIKTRGQQVTLSCSPISGHRSVSWYQQTPGQGLQFLFEYFSETQRNKGNFPGRFSGRQFSNSRSEMNVSTLELGDSALYLCASSLGGAEGPSYEQYFGPGTRLTVT.

This clonotype occurred many times. The V and J genes are TRBV7-6 and TRBJ1-1; no definite D call. Per germline, CDR1 SGHVS and CDR2 FNYEAQ. Trimming removed 5 bases from V and 0 bases from J, with 7 bases in between. CDR3 length: 13 amino acids. The CDR3 sequence is CASSPPVNTEAFF. CDR3 nucleotides: TGTGCCAGCAGCCCCCCTGTGAACACTGAAGCTTTCTTT.

In regard to this clonotype: At one end the junction does not follow the germline gene, possibly because of a read error. This chain uses TRBV10-3 with TRBJ2-7; D remains ambiguous. Germline-derived CDR1 and CDR2 are ENHRY and SYGVKD. The CDR3 is made up of 12 amino acids. DNA for the CDR3: TGTGCTATCAGTGAGTCGACCCACGAGCAGTACTTC. Translating gives CAISESTHEQYF.

This clonotype was observed a few times. This rearrangement joins TRBV10-3 to TRBJ2-6, with no clear D. Germline V CDR1 and CDR2: ENHRY, SYGVKD. The V gene lost 8 bases and the J gene lost 2 bases, with 16 bases spanning the gap. The CDR3 spans 16 residues. CDR3 sequence reads: CAIGFHTTPGANVLTF. The DNA for the CDR3 is TGTGCCATCGGATTCCACACCACCCCTGGGGCCAACGTCCTGACTTTC.

This chain uses TRBV2 with TRBJ2-1; 7 bases fit TRBD2. Per germline, CDR1 SNHLY and CDR2 FYNNEI. The CDR3 is 15 amino acids. Losses at the gene ends were 5 bases for V and 2 bases for J; bases not matched to a gene: 6. The CDR3 spells CASSTQRGTYNEQFF. CDR3 in DNA: TGTGCCAGCAGTACCCAGCGGGGAACCTACAATGAGCAGTTCTTC.

In this sample, this clonotype turned up a few times. The chain employs TRBV7-9 and TRBJ2-7; D remains unclear. This CDR3 has 13 residues. Germline V lookup: CDR1 SEHNR, CDR2 FQNEAQ (reference sequence). V was trimmed by 5 bases and J by 3 bases, leaving 11 bases between them. The CDR3 nucleotides are TGTGCCAGCAGCCCCAACGTCGTCTACGAGCAGTACTTC. Its protein is CASSPNVVYEQYF.

The genes are TRBV12-3 or TRBV12-4 and TRBJ2-3; D is unresolved. The germline V and J ends were trimmed by 1 base and 0 bases, with 8 bases remaining between them. The CDR3 totals 15 residues. In DNA form, the CDR3 reads TGTGCCAGCAGTTTAGGCAGTCCCAGCACAGATACGCAGTATTTT. Its protein product is CASSLGSPSTDTQYF.

This clonotype has only a few counts. V is TRBV7-2 and J is TRBJ2-5; 7 nucleotides line up with TRBD2. V shed 3 bases and J 3 bases; nucleotides not matched to a gene: 7. The germline V gene encodes CDR1 SGHTA and CDR2 FQGNSA. There are 15 residues in the CDR3. The CDR3 DNA is TGTGCCAGCAGCTTTTGGGCGGGGAGGGAAGAGACCCAGTACTTC. Amino acids: CASSFWAGREETQYF.

This clonotype is a singleton in its sample. In DNA form, the CDR3 reads TGTGCCAGCAGTTCCATGGGGACATCGGCTTTCTTT. The encoded protein is CASSSMGTSAFF. The V and J genes are TRBV12-3 or TRBV12-4 and TRBJ1-1; TRBD1 might be the D (6 bases). Trimming took 4 bases from V and 11 from J, leaving 14 bases between them. The CDR3 runs to 12 residues.

The chain joins TRBV5-5 to TRBJ1-2, with TRBD1 matching 7 bases. CDR3 length: 15 amino acids. V lost 2 bases to trimming and J lost 3 bases; unmatched junction nucleotides: 7. Germline V gives CDR1 SGHKS, CDR2 YYEKEE (reference sequence). The CDR3: CASSLGQATYYGYTF. The DNA of the CDR3 is TGTGCCAGCAGCTTAGGACAGGCTACCTACTATGGCTACACCTTC.

This clonotype has a handful of counts. J is TRBJ2-5 and V is TRBV5-3; perhaps TRBD1 as D (6 bases). TRBV5-3 is sorted into the ORF group, with uncertain function. CDR3 length equals 13 residues. V gave up 8 bases and J gave up 3 bases, with 14 bases separating them. CDR3 sequence reads: CASSSAGEETQYF. The CDR3 DNA reads as TGTGCCAGCAGTTCTGCAGGGGAAGAGACCCAGTACTTC.

V and J are TRBV20-1 and TRBJ2-1; 8 nucleotides match TRBD1. The CDR3 loop spans 14 amino acids. Trimming at V came to 6 bases and at J to 1 base, leaving 5 bases not matched to a gene. The V gene's germline CDR1 is DFQATT and CDR2 SNEGSKA (reference sequence). CDR3 nucleotide sequence: TGCAGTGCGGGCAGACAGGGGTCCTACAATGAGCAGTTCTTC. Protein: CSAGRQGSYNEQFF.

This chain links TRBV7-6 with TRBJ2-5, with a possible D match to TRBD2 (5 bases). V lost 6 bases, J lost 5 bases, and 19 bases lay in between. The CDR3 is 15 residues long. The germline CDR1 and CDR2 sequences are SGHVS and FNYEAQ. The CDR3 nucleotides read TGTGCCAGCAGAGGAACACTAGGTCAACTGGAGACCCAGTACTTC. Encoded protein: CASRGTLGQLETQYF.

This chain connects TRBV10-3 to TRBJ1-4, with a tentative D call TRBD1 (5 bases). The V end lost 5 bases, the J end lost 7 bases, and 11 bases lay between the germline ends. CDR3 length equals 13 residues. CDR1 and CDR2 (germline): ENHRY, SYGVKD. CDR3 DNA sequence: TGTGCCATCAGTCCCAGGGAATCTGAAAAACTGTTTTTT. Amino acids: CAISPRESEKLFF.

This clonotype was seen more than once but under ten times. The rearrangement links TRBV5-1 to TRBJ1-4; 8 nucleotides agree with TRBD1. The V segment lost 4 bases and the J segment 1 base; nucleotides outside the gene matches: 3. This CDR3 region has 15 residues. Germline assignment: CDR1 SGHRS and CDR2 YFSETQ. The chain's CDR3 is CASSPGQGTNEKLFF. The CDR3 coding sequence is TGCGCCAGCAGCCCCGGACAGGGAACTAATGAAAAACTGTTTTTT.

This clonotype was seen a few times. V and J are TRBV7-6 and TRBJ1-3, with D possibly being TRBD1 (6 bases). V lost 5 bases and J 5 bases, leaving 16 bases between the germline ends. CDR1 SGHVS and CDR2 FNYEAQ come from the germline V gene. CDR3 size: 15 residues. The CDR3 spells CASSPGGSSRNTIYF. CDR3 nucleotide sequence: TGTGCCAGCAGCCCCGGGGGCTCATCTCGAAACACCATATATTTT.

This clonotype was counted a few times. The chain couples TRBV7-2 to TRBJ1-1, with D possibly being TRBD1 (6 bases). V dropped 6 bases and J dropped 3 bases, with 14 bases sitting between them. Germline V CDR1 and CDR2: SGHTA, FQGNSA. The CDR3 is 14 residues long. For the CDR3, the DNA is TGTGCCAGCAGTGAACAGGGTGGGCACACTGAAGCTTTCTTT. Residues: CASSEQGGHTEAFF.

This chain uses TRBV20-1 with TRBJ2-5; D remains unclear. Germline-derived CDR1 and CDR2 are DFQATT and SNEGSKA (reference sequence). There are 15 residues in the CDR3. Trimming took off 6 bases at V and 2 bases at J, with 19 bases between the two ends. CDR3 sequence: CSAVDQPPTQETQYF. The CDR3 DNA reads TGCAGTGCGGTGGACCAGCCGCCAACACAAGAGACCCAGTACTTC.